Listed here are 27 T cell receptor beta chains from one sample, sequenced in a study of tumor and adjacent non-tumor tissue in lung cancer. No cell sorting was done before RNA was extracted from the tissue. Three rounds of nested PCR, following a modified ARM-PCR protocol, produced the TCRbeta library. TCRdb processed the multiplex PCR reads anew with MiXCR; each CDR3 protein has one entry. This table holds roughly 220,000 distinct CDR3 sequences, about 71% found once. The sample comprised lung tumor tissue. Every receptor here comes from a man aged 55 to 69 with non-small cell lung cancer.

This clonotype was found a few times. A much larger clonotype is one base distant, so this may be a read error. The rearrangement links TRBV20-1 to TRBJ2-7, with 8 nucleotides matching TRBD2. This CDR3 has 15 amino acids. The germline V gene encodes CDR1 DFQATT and CDR2 SNEGSKA (reference sequence). The ends lost 0 bases at V and 2 bases at J; junction bases unmatched: 6. For the CDR3, the DNA is TGCAGTGCTAGAGATCAGGGACTAGTGACCTACGAGCAGTACTTC. Its protein is CSARDQGLVTYEQYF.

This chain links TRBV29-1 with TRBJ2-7, with a tentative D call TRBD1 (7 bases). This CDR3 comprises 14 residues. Germline V gene data show CDR1 as SQVTM and CDR2 as ANQGSEA. Deletions cut 3 bases from V and 1 base from J, with 13 bases between. The CDR3 DNA sequence: TGCAGCGTTGATGGGGCAGGGGGGTCCTACGAGCAGTACTTC. Protein product: CSVDGAGGSYEQYF.

A remark on this clonotype: Mismatch with germline at one junction end may stem from a read error. The chain employs TRBV11-3 and TRBJ2-3; tentative D call: TRBD2 (7 bases). Germline CDR1 reads SGHNT; CDR2 reads YENEEA. The CDR3 extends over 15 amino acids. Here the CDR3 DNA reads TGTGCCAACAGCTTAGGAGCGGGACACTCAGATACGCAGTATTTT. It translates to CANSLGAGHSDTQYF.

Regarding this clonotype: Mismatch with germline at one junction end may stem from a read error. The chain is built from TRBV12-3 or TRBV12-4 and TRBJ2-2; D ambiguous. The CDR3 has 16 residues. As DNA, the CDR3 is TGTGCCAACAGTTTAATGGCAAGGCCTAGAACCGGGGAGCTGTTTTTT. It encodes CANSLMARPRTGELFF.

Only a few counts were recorded for this clonotype. The chain combines TRBV11-2 with TRBJ1-5; a weak D match, TRBD1 (6 bases). Germline CDR1 and CDR2: SGHAT and FQNNGV. Trimming took 5 bases from V and 4 from J, leaving 15 bases between them. The CDR3 is 15 residues long. The CDR3 loop is CASSDVGASNQPQHF. CDR3 coding DNA: TGTGCCAGCAGCGACGTGGGGGCTAGTAATCAGCCCCAGCATTTT.

This clonotype has just one count. This clone may be a read error of a much larger clone one base away. CDR3 nucleotide sequence: TGTGCCAGCAGCCCTCTCACAGGCGTGCAGGGGGGCTCCAAGCAGTACTTC. Its protein is CASSPLTGVQGGSKQYF. The chain carries TRBV12-3 or TRBV12-4 and TRBJ2-7; D is possibly TRBD1 (7 bases). The CDR3 sequence is 17 residues long. The V end lost 6 bases, the J end lost 8 bases, and 29 bases lay between the germline ends.

This clonotype was counted only a few times. Mismatch with germline at one junction end may stem from a read error. This chain links TRBV11-3 with TRBJ1-1, with TRBD1 matching over 9 bases. Germline CDR1 is SGHNT and CDR2 is YENEEA. CDR3 size: 15 residues. DNA for the CDR3: TGTACCAGCAGCCGGACCGGGACAGGGAGCACTGAAGCTTTCTTT. The encoded protein is CTSSRTGTGSTEAFF.

This clonotype showed up just a few times. The chain couples TRBV6-2 or TRBV6-3 to TRBJ2-3; 7 positions match TRBD1. Germline-derived CDR1 and CDR2 are MNHEY and SVGEGT. CDR3 length: 14 residues. Trimming cost V 7 bases and J 2 bases; bases outside gene matches: 6. The CDR3 loop is CASKGAPVTDTQYF. CDR3 DNA: TGTGCCAGCAAGGGGGCACCTGTCACAGATACGCAGTATTTT.

Details on this clonotype: Germline and junction disagree at one end, which may indicate a read error. The gene calls are TRBV6-2 or TRBV6-3 and TRBJ2-7; D is perhaps TRBD2 (5 bases). The germline gives CDR1 MNHEY, CDR2 SVGEGT. This CDR3 is built from 14 residues. The CDR3 DNA is TGCGCCAGCGGTTACGGAGAATTCTCCTACGAGCAGTACTTC. Translated, it gives CASGYGEFSYEQYF.

Comments on this clonotype: A single base separates this from a much larger clone, so it may be a read error. The chain joins TRBV4-2 to TRBJ2-7, with 8 bases lining up with TRBD2. Germline V gene lookup returns CDR1 LGHNA and CDR2 YNFKEQ. CDR3 length: 20 amino acids. CDR3 protein: CASSPPQFRGGLRESYKQYF. The CDR3, as DNA: TGTGCCAGCAGCCCCCCACAATTCCGCGGGGGGCTCCGAGAGAGCTACAAGCAGTACTTC.

The genes are TRBV4-2 and TRBJ2-5; 7 bases are shared with TRBD2. Unmatched junction bases numbered 6, after V lost 1 base and J lost 1 base. Germline V gene sequence: CDR1 LGHNA, CDR2 YNFKEQ. There are 16 residues in the CDR3. The CDR3 sequence: CASSQVGGVTQETQYF. For the CDR3, the DNA is TGTGCCAGCAGCCAAGTGGGGGGGGTGACCCAAGAGACCCAGTACTTC.

A few counts support this clonotype. The V call is TRBV4-3, the J call TRBJ2-7; D gene uncertain. CDR1 is LGHNA, CDR2 YSLEER, per germline. Trimming stripped 1 base from V and 5 bases from J, with 15 bases between. The CDR3 runs 15 residues. The CDR3 coding sequence is TGCGCCAGCAGCCAAGCCGGTGATTATAGTAACGAGCAGTACTTC. It codes for CASSQAGDYSNEQYF.

This chain connects TRBV12-3 or TRBV12-4 to TRBJ2-3; TRBD1 might be the D (6 bases). CDR3 size: 15 residues. V was trimmed by 7 bases and J by 2 bases, leaving 16 bases between them. Written as DNA, the CDR3 is TGTGCCAGCATTTTGAACAGGGTCCCCACAGATACGCAGTATTTT. Translated: CASILNRVPTDTQYF.

This clonotype has just a few counts. A much larger clone lies a single base off, so this may be a read error. This sequence joins TRBV29-1 and TRBJ2-7; no firm D call. The germline CDR1 and CDR2 sequences are SQVTM and ANQGSEA. This CDR3 spans 13 amino acids. In nucleotides, the CDR3 is TGCAGCATTGAACTGCCGGATTCCTACGAGCAGTACTTC. Protein product: CSIELPDSYEQYF.

With regard to this clonotype: One junction end does not reproduce the germline sequence, and a read error may be involved. The V gene is TRBV7-8, the J gene TRBJ1-2, with no clear D. CDR1 and CDR2 from the germline V gene are SGHVS and FQNEAQ. The CDR3 covers 14 residues. This chain's CDR3 is CASSKLGSKYVYTF. CDR3 DNA: TGTGCCAGCAGCAAACTGGGATCTAAGTATGTCTACACCTTC.

The J gene is TRBJ2-3, the V gene TRBV12-3 or TRBV12-4, with D unclear. Trimming removed 5 bases at V and 5 bases at J, with 23 bases between. The CDR3 loop spans 17 amino acids. The CDR3 sequence is CASSPQRGLAGGDTQYF. CDR3 bases: TGTGCCAGCAGTCCACAGCGCGGATTAGCAGGTGGAGATACGCAGTATTTT.

As for this clonotype: The junction departs from the called germline gene at one end, perhaps through a read error. This chain links TRBV18 with TRBJ1-2; the D is unclear. The length of the CDR3 is 16 residues. Germline CDR1 KGHSH, CDR2 LQKENI. The CDR3 nucleotides are TGTGCCAGCCCACCGCCTGGGTCCGAGGCCGACTATGGCTACACCTTC. This translates into CASPPPGSEADYGYTF.

Turning to this clonotype: Given the absence of the conserved phenylalanine or tryptophan at the CDR3 end, a read error is likely. The chain couples TRBV29-1 to TRBJ1-1, with 7 nucleotides matching TRBD1. Germline trimming cut 3 bases from V and 5 bases from J; bases unmatched to any gene: 6. Per the germline V gene, CDR1 is SQVTM and CDR2 is ANQGSEA. The CDR3 consists of 13 residues. The CDR3 sequence is CSVEGFRGTEAFY. CDR3 DNA: TGCAGCGTTGAGGGTTTCAGGGGGACTGAAGCTTTCTAT.

A note on this clonotype: Germline and junction disagree at one end, which may indicate a read error. The chain is built from TRBV6-5 and TRBJ1-5, with D perhaps matching TRBD1 (6 bases). Germline lookup yields CDR1 MNHEY and CDR2 SVGAGI. The CDR3 is made up of 15 amino acids. The CDR3 DNA follows: TGTGCCAGCAGTTGCCTACAGGGAAGCAATCAGCCCCGGCATTTT. Translation: CASSCLQGSNQPRHF.

Concerning this clonotype: The germline gene is not matched at one end of the junction; a read error may be the cause. The chain couples TRBV20-1 to TRBJ2-7; the match to TRBD2 covers 10 bases. CDR3 length equals 14 residues. Germline assignment: CDR1 DFQATT and CDR2 SNEGSKA (reference sequence). CDR3 coding DNA: TGCAATGCTTTGACTAGCGGGTTCTCATACGGGCAGTACTTC. Translated: CNALTSGFSYGQYF.

For this clonotype: Likely a read error: the CDR3 ends without its conserved phenylalanine or tryptophan. The chain has TRBV6-5 and TRBJ1-5; possible D gene TRBD1, 6 bases. The CDR3 loop spans 15 amino acids. Germline V gene sequence: CDR1 MNHEY, CDR2 SVGAGI. Trimming left V 7 bases short and J 4 bases short, with 17 bases between. The CDR3: CASTRKGGWNQPQHS. In DNA, the CDR3 is TGTGCCAGCACCCGCAAGGGGGGGTGGAATCAGCCCCAGCATTCT.

Regarding this clonotype: Just one base apart from a much larger clone, this may be a read error. V is TRBV10-2 and J is TRBJ2-7; TRBD2 might be the D (5 bases). The CDR3 consists of 15 residues. Germline V gene lookup returns CDR1 WSHSY and CDR2 SAAADI. The CDR3 DNA reads as TGCGCCAGCAGTGAGGCTAGCACTCTCTCCTTCGAGCAGTACTTC. Its protein product is CASSEASTLSFEQYF.

With regard to this clonotype: This may stem from a read error, because a much larger clone lies one nucleotide away. The J gene is TRBJ1-2, the V gene TRBV6-5; D call uncertain. Trimming left V 2 bases short and J 1 base short, with 8 bases between. The CDR3 sequence is 14 residues long. The germline V gene has CDR1 MNHEY and CDR2 SVGAGI. CDR3 loop: CASSYRRGNYGYTF. The CDR3, as DNA: TGTGCCAGCAGTTACCGCCGGGGTAACTATGGCTACACCTTC.

Many counts were recorded for this clonotype. CDR3 nucleotides: TGCAGCTTCCTGGACAGGGGGTCTGGAAACACCATATATTTT. Translating it yields CSFLDRGSGNTIYF. The chain carries TRBV29-1 and TRBJ1-3; TRBD1 matches 10 bases. Germline V gives CDR1 SQVTM, CDR2 ANQGSEA. The V segment lost 8 bases and the J segment 1 base; nucleotides outside the gene matches: 5. This CDR3 contains 14 residues.

On this clonotype itself: The CDR3 carries no conserved terminal phenylalanine or tryptophan, so it likely arises from a read error. The rearrangement joins TRBV20-1 to TRBJ2-5, with D perhaps being TRBD1 or TRBD2 (5 bases each). The CDR3 sequence is 13 residues long. In germline, CDR1 is DFQATT, CDR2 SNEGSKA (reference sequence). Written as DNA, the CDR3 is TGCATTGCTAGAACAGGACGGGGAGAGACCCAGTACTCC. Translation: CIARTGRGETQYS.

The chain carries TRBV5-1 and TRBJ2-1; TRBD2 is a possible D gene (6 bases). CDR3 length: 15 residues. Germline values: CDR1 SGHRS, CDR2 YFSETQ. Trimming stripped 2 bases from V and 1 base from J, with 10 bases between. CDR3 protein: CASSFNGGSYNEQFF. For the CDR3, the DNA is TGCGCCAGCAGCTTTAATGGAGGGTCCTACAATGAGCAGTTCTTC.

Here the CDR3 DNA reads TGCGCCAGCACAGCGGGGGGGCTCAATGAGCAGTTCTTC. Its protein is CASTAGGLNEQFF. This chain uses TRBV10-2 with TRBJ2-1; 10 bases match TRBD2. This CDR3 comprises 13 residues. J was trimmed by 6 bases and V by 7 bases; bases with no gene match: 3. CDR1 WSHSY and CDR2 SAAADI come from the germline V gene.